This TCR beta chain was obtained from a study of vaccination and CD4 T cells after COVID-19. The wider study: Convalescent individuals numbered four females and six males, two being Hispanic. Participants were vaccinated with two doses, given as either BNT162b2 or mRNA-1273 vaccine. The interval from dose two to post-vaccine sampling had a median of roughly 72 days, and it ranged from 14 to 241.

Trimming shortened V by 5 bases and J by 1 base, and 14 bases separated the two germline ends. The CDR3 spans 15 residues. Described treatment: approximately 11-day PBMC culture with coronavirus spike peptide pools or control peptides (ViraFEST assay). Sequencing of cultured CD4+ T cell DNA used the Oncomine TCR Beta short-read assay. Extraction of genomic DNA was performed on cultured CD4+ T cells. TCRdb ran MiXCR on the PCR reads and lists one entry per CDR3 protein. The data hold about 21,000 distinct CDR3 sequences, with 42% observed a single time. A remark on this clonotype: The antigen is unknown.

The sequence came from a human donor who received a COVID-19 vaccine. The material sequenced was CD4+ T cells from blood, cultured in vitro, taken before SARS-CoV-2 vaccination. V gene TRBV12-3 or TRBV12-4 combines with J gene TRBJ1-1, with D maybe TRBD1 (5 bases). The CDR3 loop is CASSHPGGENTEAFF. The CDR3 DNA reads TGTGCCAGCAGTCACCCGGGAGGGGAGAACACTGAAGCTTTCTTT.